Each of the 9 T cell receptor beta chains below was sequenced from the same sample in a study of blood T cell repertoires in COVID-19. This table comes from immunoSEQ multiplex PCR, and its TCRdb copy is limited to in-frame clones, with some not included. This sample has around 400,000 clones, with around 87% found just once. Sequences were obtained from peripheral blood. The receptors come from a woman in her sixties with COVID-19, enrolled during active disease.

The chain has TRBV27 and TRBJ1-6, with 9 bases aligning to TRBD1. The CDR3 length is 16 residues. The V gene end was trimmed by 2 bases and the J gene end by 8 bases; junction bases not matched to a gene: 7. Germline V lookup: CDR1 MNHEY, CDR2 SMNVEV (reference sequence). This CDR3 is CASSLTGQGPHSPLHF. In DNA form, the CDR3 reads TGTGCCAGCAGTTTAACGGGACAGGGACCGCATTCACCCCTCCACTTT.

V is TRBV5-1 and J is TRBJ2-1; TRBD2 matches at 11 bases. The length of the CDR3 is 15 residues. V shed 4 bases and J 1 base; nucleotides not matched to a gene: 1. The germline V gene encodes CDR1 SGHRS and CDR2 YFSETQ. The DNA for the CDR3 is TGCGCCAGCAGCCGACTAGCGGGGTCCTACAATGAGCAGTTCTTC. Protein sequence: CASSRLAGSYNEQFF.

This clone was detected only once. The DNA of the CDR3 is TGTGCCAGCAGCCAAATTAGCGGGGGGGGCAATGTCGAGCAGTTCTTC. Translation: CASSQISGGGNVEQFF. The chain couples TRBV4-2 to TRBJ2-1; 11 nucleotides match TRBD2. CDR3 length: 16 amino acids. V was clipped by 2 bases and J by 10 bases; unmatched bases: 10. Germline V gives CDR1 LGHNA, CDR2 YNFKEQ.

This chain links TRBV5-4 with TRBJ2-7, with 9 bases matching TRBD2. Germline CDR1 is SGHNT and CDR2 is YYREEE (reference sequence). V shed 4 bases and J 0 bases; nucleotides not matched to a gene: 5. The CDR3 spans 15 residues. CDR3 sequence reads: CASSPAGGNSYEQYF. CDR3 coding DNA: TGTGCCAGCAGCCCCGCGGGGGGGAACTCCTACGAGCAGTACTTC. Complete variable domain (other parts from reference TRBV5-4 and TRBJ2-7): ETGVTQSPTHLIKTRGQQVTLRCSSQSGHNTVSWYQQALGQGPQFIFQYYREEENGRGNFPPRFSGLQFPNYSSELNVNALELDDSALYLCASSPAGGNSYEQYFGPGTRLTVT.

The chain couples TRBV7-3 to TRBJ2-6; the match to TRBD2 covers 12 bases. Germline V gene sequence: CDR1 SGHTA, CDR2 FQGTGA. V was pared by 6 bases and J by 0 bases, with 9 bases of the junction left unmatched. The CDR3 spans 19 residues. The CDR3 region has the DNA TGTGCCAGCAGTCGCCAACCGGGACTAGCGGGCTCTGGGGCCAACGTCCTGACTTTC. It translates to CASSRQPGLAGSGANVLTF. The entire variable domain, with the rest obtained from reference TRBV7-3 and TRBJ2-6, is as follows: GAGVSQTPSNKVTEKGKYVELRCDPISGHTALYWYRQSLGQGPEFLIYFQGTGAADDSGLPNDRFFAVRPEGSVSTLKIQRTERGDSAVYLCASSRQPGLAGSGANVLTFGAGSRLTVL.

The chain recombines TRBV2 with TRBJ1-6; tentatively, D is TRBD1 (6 bases). The CDR3 is 13 residues long. CDR1 SNHLY and CDR2 FYNNEI come from the germline V gene. V dropped 7 bases and J dropped 6 bases, with 10 bases sitting between them. In DNA form, the CDR3 reads TGTGCCAGCATCACAGGGCCTAATTCACCCCTCCACTTT. Its protein product is CASITGPNSPLHF.

The chain couples TRBV5-1 to TRBJ1-2; the match to TRBD1 covers 7 bases. The CDR3 covers 14 residues. Germline V gene lookup returns CDR1 SGHRS and CDR2 YFSETQ. Germline trimming cut 0 bases from V and 8 bases from J; bases unmatched to any gene: 7. The CDR3 DNA follows: TGCGCCAGCAGCTTGGACACAGGGGACGGAGGCTACACCTTC. It specifies CASSLDTGDGGYTF.

The V and J genes are TRBV28 and TRBJ1-2, with a possible D match to TRBD1 (6 bases). Trimming pared 4 bases from V and 3 bases from J, leaving 12 bases between. Germline V gives CDR1 MDHEN, CDR2 SYDVKM. This CDR3 has 14 residues. The CDR3 here is CASSSTGFHYGYTF. Written as DNA, the CDR3 is TGTGCCAGCAGTTCAACAGGGTTTCACTATGGCTACACCTTC.

As concerns this clone: Other DNA sequences in the sample encode the same CDR3. V gene TRBV7-3 combines with J gene TRBJ2-7, with TRBD2 as a possible D gene (6 bases). The germline V and J ends were trimmed by 1 base and 2 bases, with 12 bases remaining between them. This CDR3 is built from 15 residues. Germline V lookup: CDR1 SGHTA, CDR2 FQGTGA. In DNA form, the CDR3 reads TGTGCCAGCAGCTTAAGCTCCGGGACTCCCTACGAGCAGTACTTC. Protein: CASSLSSGTPYEQYF.